These 23 T cell receptor beta chains were all obtained from the same sample, sequenced in a study of Ad26.COV2.S vaccination and SARS-CoV-2 variants. Treatment denoted: around 19 received Ad26.COV2.S at low or high dose, single or two shots; a few received placebo; per-sample allocation not given. Samples were taken on day 63 after the first vaccine or placebo injection. Repertoires were generated with immunoSEQ multiplex PCR, while TCRdb's copy carries only in-frame clones and drops some. The sample holds 300,000 to 500,000 clones; approximately 90% are singletons and the top ten take 3% to 3.5%. The sequenced sample was peripheral blood, obtained in a trial of Ad26.COV2.S vaccine versus placebo. Receptors were obtained from a person aged 18-60 years who received the Ad26.COV2.S COVID-19 vaccine or a placebo.

This clone was seen a single time. The chain combines TRBV7-2 with TRBJ2-5; D not resolved. Germline V lookup: CDR1 SGHTA, CDR2 FQGNSA. The CDR3 runs to 13 residues. V was clipped by 0 bases and J by 5 bases, with 7 bases between them. As DNA, the CDR3 is TGTGCCAGCAGCTTAGCGTTCAGGGAGACCCAGTACTTC. Translating it yields CASSLAFRETQYF.

J is TRBJ2-3 and V is TRBV7-9; TRBD2 might be the D (6 bases). Trimming took 1 base from V and 8 from J, leaving 19 bases between them. This CDR3 contains 16 residues. Looked up from germline, CDR1 is SEHNR and CDR2 is FQNEAQ (reference sequence). CDR3 sequence: CASSLEGLPGYGTQYF. In nucleotides, the CDR3 is TGTGCCAGCAGCTTAGAGGGACTCCCTGGGTATGGTACGCAGTATTTT. The full variable domain, rest sourced from reference TRBV7-9 and TRBJ2-3, is DTGVSQNPRHKITKRGQNVTFRCDPISEHNRLYWYRQTLGQGPEFLTYFQNEAQLEKSRLLSDRFSAERPKGSFSTLEIQRTEQGDSAMYLCASSLEGLPGYGTQYFGPGTRLTVL.

The CDR3 DNA sequence: TGCGCCAGCAGCCGGGGTCCAGGGAGCCCTGGGGCCAACGTCCTGACTTTC. Translation gives CASSRGPGSPGANVLTF. This chain links TRBV5-1 with TRBJ2-6; D possibly matches TRBD1 or TRBD2 (5 bases each). There are 17 residues in the CDR3. Germline values: CDR1 SGHRS, CDR2 YFSETQ. V lost 4 bases and J 2 bases, leaving 16 bases between the germline ends.

The rearrangement uses TRBV6-5 and TRBJ1-2; D unclear. V lost 0 bases and J lost 5, with 16 bases in between. The CDR3 runs to 16 residues. Germline CDR1 is MNHEY and CDR2 is SVGAGI. CDR3 sequence (DNA): TGTGCCAGCAGTTACTCTTCGGTGACTGGTGCTTATGGCTACACCTTC. The encoded protein is CASSYSSVTGAYGYTF.

The rearrangement joins TRBV27 to TRBJ1-1, with 9 bases matching TRBD1. This CDR3 has 15 residues. Germline assignment: CDR1 MNHEY and CDR2 SMNVEV (reference sequence). J was trimmed by 4 bases and V by 6 bases; bases with no gene match: 9. The CDR3 DNA is TGTGCCAGCAGAAAAGAGACAGGGGGAGGCACTGAAGCTTTCTTT. It codes for CASRKETGGGTEAFF.

As DNA, the CDR3 is TGCAGCGTGGAGGGTGGAAGGAATGAGCAGTTCTTC. This translates into CSVEGGRNEQFF. The rearrangement joins TRBV29-1 to TRBJ2-1; D might be TRBD2 (6 bases). This CDR3 contains 12 residues. Germline V gene lookup returns CDR1 SQVTM and CDR2 ANQGSEA. Trimming shortened V by 6 bases and J by 7 bases, and 13 bases separated the two germline ends.

The chain joins TRBV5-6 to TRBJ2-5; D unclear. V was cut by 0 bases and J by 4 bases, with 13 bases left in between. This CDR3 is built from 15 residues. Looked up from germline, CDR1 is SGHDT and CDR2 is YYEEEE. DNA of the CDR3: TGTGCCAGCAGCTTGGTGTGGGCCCCGGCAGAGACCCAGTACTTC. This encodes CASSLVWAPAETQYF.

This rearrangement joins TRBV5-6 to TRBJ1-6; 9 bases match TRBD1. Germline loops: CDR1 SGHDT, CDR2 YYEEEE. The length of the CDR3 is 16 residues. Trimming took 1 base from V and 8 from J; bases not matched to a gene: 7. Here the CDR3 reads CASSLRSGQGHSPLHF. DNA of the CDR3: TGTGCCAGCAGCTTGCGCTCGGGACAGGGACATTCACCCCTCCACTTT.

The CDR3 spells CASSPTSGQGYYEQYF. For the CDR3, the DNA is TGCGCCAGCAGCCCGACCTCGGGACAGGGCTACTACGAGCAGTACTTC. The chain is built from TRBV4-3 and TRBJ2-7, with 9 bases fitting TRBD1. The junction had 10 bases not matched to a gene; V was cut back by 4 bases and J by 3 bases. Germline lookup yields CDR1 LGHNA and CDR2 YSLEER. The CDR3 spans 16 residues.

This clone was seen just once. The chain joins TRBV19 to TRBJ2-1; 11 nucleotides align to TRBD2. Trimming at V came to 3 bases and at J to 5 bases, leaving 6 bases not matched to a gene. The CDR3 is made up of 16 amino acids. Germline CDR1 and CDR2: LNHDA and SQIVND (reference sequence). The CDR3 sequence is CASSIPSGGLHNEQFF. The CDR3 DNA sequence: TGTGCCAGTAGTATCCCTAGCGGGGGGTTACACAATGAGCAGTTCTTC.

The chain combines TRBV4-1 with TRBJ2-5, with D uncertain. Germline values: CDR1 MGHRA, CDR2 YSYEKL. The CDR3 consists of 13 residues. The V and J ends lost 2 bases and 5 bases respectively, with 9 bases between them. The CDR3 region is CASSQTLWETQYF. CDR3 sequence (DNA): TGCGCCAGCAGCCAAACCCTATGGGAGACCCAGTACTTC.

This clone was counted once. The CDR3 DNA reads as TGTGCCAGCAGTTACGGCGGACAGGGGGGGTACGAGCAGTACTTC. Amino acids: CASSYGGQGGYEQYF. The V and J genes are TRBV6-2 or TRBV6-3 and TRBJ2-7; 10 bases match TRBD1. The V and J ends lost 2 bases and 4 bases, in that order; junction bases with no gene match: 5. There are 15 residues in the CDR3. Germline V CDR1 and CDR2: MNHEY, SVGEGT.

This clone was counted only a few times. In the same sample, other DNA sequences code for this CDR3. This chain connects TRBV2 to TRBJ1-1; D is uncertain. The CDR3 loop spans 14 amino acids. Per germline, CDR1 SNHLY and CDR2 FYNNEI. Between the trimmed V and J ends, which lost 4 bases and 1 base, there was a span of 10 bases. The CDR3 sequence: CASSVLAANTEAFF. The CDR3 nucleotides read TGTGCCAGCAGTGTTCTGGCGGCGAACACTGAAGCTTTCTTT.

The chain carries TRBV7-9 and TRBJ1-2; 11 nucleotides line up with TRBD1. This CDR3 spans 15 amino acids. V lost 1 base to trimming and J lost 7 bases; unmatched junction nucleotides: 5. Germline loops: CDR1 SEHNR, CDR2 FQNEAQ (reference sequence). The CDR3, as DNA: TGTGCCAGCAGCTTAGTACGGACAGGGGGCGGTGGCTACACCTTC. Encoded protein: CASSLVRTGGGGYTF.

The chain links TRBV7-9 to TRBJ1-4, with no clear D. Germline lookup yields CDR1 SEHNR and CDR2 FQNEAQ (reference sequence). Trimming removed 4 bases at V and 4 bases at J, with 13 bases between. The CDR3 length is 15 residues. This CDR3 reads CASSSSQYFNEKLFF. CDR3 coding DNA: TGTGCCAGCAGCTCCTCACAGTACTTTAATGAAAAACTGTTTTTT.

V is TRBV5-1 and J is TRBJ2-3; 9 bases are shared with TRBD2. V lost 0 bases to trimming and J lost 2 bases; unmatched junction nucleotides: 4. CDR3 length: 16 amino acids. Per the germline V gene, CDR1 is SGHRS and CDR2 is YFSETQ. The CDR3 loop is CASSLASGGSTDTQYF. The CDR3 DNA reads TGCGCCAGCAGCTTGGCCAGCGGGGGGTCCACAGATACGCAGTATTTT.

This clone was counted a few times. The gene calls are TRBV7-7 and TRBJ2-2, with D possibly being TRBD1 (5 bases). The germline V gene encodes CDR1 SSHAT and CDR2 FNYEAQ (reference sequence). This CDR3 is 17 amino acids long. With 5 bases removed from V and 4 bases from J, the gap between germline ends came to 20 bases. In DNA form, the CDR3 reads TGTGCCAGCAGCCCATTGTCTGTGACAGCTTTCACCGGGGAGCTGTTTTTT. It is translated as CASSPLSVTAFTGELFF.

The V call is TRBV2, the J call TRBJ2-3, with D tentatively TRBD1 or TRBD2 (5 bases each). Germline V gene data show CDR1 as SNHLY and CDR2 as FYNNEI. With 3 bases removed from V and 0 bases from J, the gap between germline ends came to 34 bases. The CDR3 runs 23 residues. This CDR3 is CASSDPGTTSYPSEEYSTDTQYF. The DNA of the CDR3 is TGTGCCAGCAGTGACCCGGGGACGACTTCCTACCCGAGCGAGGAGTATAGCACAGATACGCAGTATTTT.

This chain links TRBV4-1 with TRBJ1-1; possibly TRBD1 for D (5 bases). V lost 0 bases and J 5 bases, leaving 16 bases between the germline ends. The CDR3 is made up of 16 amino acids. The germline V gene has CDR1 MGHRA and CDR2 YSYEKL. The CDR3 here is CASSQDYPGGWTEAFF. The CDR3 DNA sequence: TGCGCCAGCAGCCAAGATTACCCGGGGGGGTGGACTGAAGCTTTCTTT.

The gene calls are TRBV29-1 and TRBJ1-5, with D unresolved. The CDR3 is made up of 13 amino acids. Deletions cut 6 bases from V and 5 bases from J, with 14 bases between. Germline lookup yields CDR1 SQVTM and CDR2 ANQGSEA. CDR3 DNA: TGCAGCGTCTCTGATAGGAACGATCAGCCCCAGCATTTT. Translated, it gives CSVSDRNDQPQHF.

The chain joins TRBV12-5 to TRBJ1-1, with 7 bases aligning to TRBD1. The CDR3 sequence is 13 residues long. Per the germline V gene, CDR1 is LGHNT and CDR2 is FRNRAP. The V and J ends lost 1 base and 7 bases, in that order; junction bases with no gene match: 3. The CDR3 sequence: CASGLDRGGEAFF. DNA for the CDR3: TGTGCTAGTGGTTTGGACAGGGGCGGTGAAGCTTTCTTT.

The chain joins TRBV20-1 to TRBJ1-1; unclear D gene. Trimming cost V 4 bases and J 11 bases, with 14 bases left between them. This CDR3 comprises 11 residues. Germline V lookup: CDR1 DFQATT, CDR2 SNEGSKA (reference sequence). The CDR3 region has the DNA TGCAGTGCTATGTTGACCCTGGAGGCTTTCTTT. The encoded protein is CSAMLTLEAFF.

This clone was detected only once. J is TRBJ1-6 and V is TRBV5-4, with a weak D call TRBD1 (6 bases). Germline CDR1 reads SGHNT; CDR2 reads YYREEE (reference sequence). The V end was cut by 4 bases, the J end by 10 bases, with 24 bases between. The CDR3 totals 17 residues. The chain's CDR3 is CASSHLPGGPGLSPLHF. CDR3 DNA: TGTGCCAGCAGCCACCTACCTGGGGGCCCCGGCCTCTCACCCCTCCACTTT. The variable domain in full, completed from reference TRBV5-4 and TRBJ1-6, reads ETGVTQSPTHLIKTRGQQVTLRCSSQSGHNTVSWYQQALGQGPQFIFQYYREEENGRGNFPPRFSGLQFPNYSSELNVNALELDDSALYLCASSHLPGGPGLSPLHFGNGTRLTVT.